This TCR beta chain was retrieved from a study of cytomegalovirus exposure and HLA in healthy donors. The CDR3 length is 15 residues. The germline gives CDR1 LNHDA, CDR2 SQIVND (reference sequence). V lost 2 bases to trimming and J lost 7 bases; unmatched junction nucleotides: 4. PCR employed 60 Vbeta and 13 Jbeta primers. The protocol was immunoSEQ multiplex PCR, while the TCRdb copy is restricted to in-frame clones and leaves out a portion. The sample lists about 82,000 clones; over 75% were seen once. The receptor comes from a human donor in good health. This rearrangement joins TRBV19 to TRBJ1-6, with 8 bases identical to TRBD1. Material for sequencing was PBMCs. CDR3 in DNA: TGTGCCAGTAGTATAAACGGACAGGGCAATTCACCCCTCCACTTT. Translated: CASSINGQGNSPLHF.